This T cell receptor (beta chain) was documented in a study of cytomegalovirus exposure and HLA in healthy donors. As concerns this clone: Antigen unknown.

Separation from the roughly 600-subject first cohort characterized the roughly 120-subject validation cohort, to which the donors belonged. Assay used: immunoSEQ multiplex PCR; TCRdb lists only in-frame clones, some missing. Counted here are 200,000 to 250,000 clones, around 86% occurring once; the ten biggest clones make up about 2%. V was shortened by 3 bases and J by 3 bases, with 11 bases between the two germline ends. The germline CDR1 and CDR2 sequences are SGHAT and FQNNGV. The CDR3 length is 14 residues. Study-level results: Accounts indicate the classifier identified cytomegalovirus status with strong specificity and sensitivity. As confirmed in vitro, three CMV-associated chains were specific for CMV antigens.

Sequenced sample: PBMCs. The rearrangement uses TRBV11-2 and TRBJ1-1, with a possible D match to TRBD1 (6 bases). This receptor was taken from a woman younger than 30 in good health and CMV-seropositive. CDR3 sequence (DNA): TGTGCCAGCAGCTTCTTCGGACAGTACACTGAAGCTTTCTTT. Its translation is CASSFFGQYTEAFF.